The source of this T cell receptor beta chain is a study of CDR3 diversity in severe acne. TCRdb itself ran the PCR reads through MiXCR, one entry per CDR3 protein. The repertoire holds about 85,000 distinct CDR3 sequences, with 45% to 50% as singletons. Germline-derived CDR1 and CDR2 are DFQATT and SNEGSKA (reference sequence). This CDR3 is built from 14 residues. Trimming took 3 bases from V and 4 from J, leaving 14 bases between them. This sequence joins TRBV20-1 and TRBJ2-3; the D call may be TRBD1 or TRBD2 (5 bases each). This clonotype was obtained from a male donor in good health, serving as a control. Sequencing input: blood. CDR3 amino acids: CSASEGSVPDTQYF. The DNA for the CDR3 is TGCAGTGCTAGTGAGGGGTCGGTCCCAGATACGCAGTATTTT.